The rows below give T cell receptor beta chains drawn from one sample of a study of cytomegalovirus exposure and HLA in healthy donors. Sequenced by immunoSEQ multiplex PCR; TCRdb stores in-frame clones only, minus some. The sample shows about 140,000 clones, over 70% of them seen only once. Sequencing input: PBMCs. The receptors come from a woman in her forties in good health and CMV-seronegative. Both conserved end residues are part of each CDR3. The D gene is left open where the match is weak. The listing skips clone size in some rows; elsewhere it reads once, few, many or a size class.

j_gene | d_gene | v_gene | abundance | CDR3nt | CDR3aa
TRBJ2-3 | TRBD1 | TRBV7-6 | NA | TGTGCCAGCAGCTATGGGACAGGTCGCCCAGATACGCAGTATTTT | CASSYGTGRPDTQYF
TRBJ2-3 | TRBD2 | TRBV5-6 | NA | TGTGCCAGCAGGACGAGCGGGGGGGCTTCAGATACGCAGTATTTT | CASRTSGGASDTQYF
TRBJ2-1 | TRBD2 | TRBV7-9 | NA | TGTGCCAGCAGCTTAACGGGGGGGCCCGACAATGAGCAGTTCTTC | CASSLTGGPDNEQFF
TRBJ2-1 | TRBD2 | TRBV10-3 | NA | TGTGCCATTACTTTCGGACTAGCGAGCAATGAGCAGTTCTTC | CAITFGLASNEQFF
TRBJ1-1 | NA | TRBV6-5 | NA | TGTGCCAGCTCGTCGCGTGTTGAAGCTTTCTTT | CASSSRVEAFF
TRBJ1-1 | NA | TRBV27 | NA | TGTGCCAGCAGACTTTCTCAACCACAGGGACAAGCTTTCTTT | CASRLSQPQGQAFF
TRBJ2-1 | TRBD2 | TRBV4-2 | NA | TGTGCCAGCAGCCCTTCTAGCGGGACCTACAATGAGCAGTTCTTC | CASSPSSGTYNEQFF
TRBJ1-2 | NA | TRBV6-5 | NA | TGTGCCAGCAGCCATCGGGACTATGGCTACACCTTC | CASSHRDYGYTF
TRBJ2-5 | TRBD2 | TRBV12-5 | NA | TGCAGGTTAGCGGGGCCCATGGGGGCCCAGTACTTC | CRLAGPMGAQYF
TRBJ2-7 | TRBD1 | TRBV2 | NA | TGTGCCAGCAGTGCTCGGCAGGGGGCATACGAGCAGTACTTC | CASSARQGAYEQYF
TRBJ2-3 | TRBD2 | TRBV2 | NA | TGTGCCAGCAGTCCGGGGGGGCCAGGCTCAGATACGCAGTATTTT | CASSPGGPGSDTQYF
TRBJ2-1 | TRBD2 | TRBV6-6 | NA | TGTGCCAGCAGGACCCGGACTAGCGGGTCCTACAATGAGCAGTTCTTC | CASRTRTSGSYNEQFF
TRBJ2-7 | TRBD2 | TRBV7-2 | once | TGTGCCAGCAGCTTTTCTAGCGGGGGGGCAGGGGAGCAGTACTTC | CASSFSSGGAGEQYF
TRBJ2-2 | TRBD2 | TRBV7-8 | NA | TGTGCCAGCAGCTCCCTGGGGACTAGCGGGAGGACGAACACCGGGGAGCTGTTTTTT | CASSSLGTSGRTNTGELFF
TRBJ2-5 | TRBD2 | TRBV11-2 | NA | TGTGCCAGCAGCTACAGGGCTAGCGGGGTACAAGAGACCCAGTACTTC | CASSYRASGVQETQYF
TRBJ2-2 | TRBD2 | TRBV5-1 | NA | TGCGCCAGCAGCCCTACTAGCGGGGGGCACACCGGGGAGCTGTTTTTT | CASSPTSGGHTGELFF
TRBJ2-3 | NA | TRBV21-1 | NA | TGTGCCAGCAGCAAAGCGTTAAACCGAAACAGATACGCAGTATTT | CASSKALNRNRYAVF
TRBJ1-1 | NA | TRBV9 | few | TGTGCCAGCAGCAAACGGACAGACCGCGAAGCTTTCTTT | CASSKRTDREAFF
TRBJ1-6 | NA | TRBV6-6 | NA | TGTGCCAGCAGTGAGGATTCACCCCTCCACTTT | CASSEDSPLHF
TRBJ2-6 | NA | TRBV6-5 | NA | TGTGCCAGCAGTTTGCCTGGGGCCAACGGCCTGACTTTC | CASSLPGANGLTF
TRBJ2-2 | TRBD1 | TRBV7-9 | once | TGTGCCAGCAGCTTAGTTTTGGGGACAGGTGCGAACACCGGGGAGCTGTTTTTT | CASSLVLGTGANTGELFF
TRBJ2-5 | TRBD1 | TRBV9 | once | TGTGCCAGCAGCGTAGCGACAGGGCCTGGTCCCCAGTACTTC | CASSVATGPGPQYF
TRBJ1-6 | TRBD1 | TRBV18 | NA | TGTGCCAGCTCACGAGAACAGGGGACTAGCTCCTATAATTCACCCCTCCACTTT | CASSREQGTSSYNSPLHF
TRBJ2-2 | TRBD1 | TRBV27 | NA | TGTGCCAGCAGTTGGGGACAGGCTACGGGGGAGCTGTTTTTT | CASSWGQATGELFF
TRBJ1-6 | TRBD1 | TRBV6-5 | NA | TGTGCCAGCAGTCGGGACAGGGTAGGATCACCCCTCCACTTT | CASSRDRVGSPLHF
TRBJ2-2 | NA | TRBV7-2 | NA | TGTGCCAGCAGCTTACAGGAAATTGGGGAGCTGTTTTTT | CASSLQEIGELFF
TRBJ2-5 | TRBD1 | TRBV2 | NA | TGTGCCAGCAGGAGGGGACAGGAACTAGAGACCCAGTACTTC | CASRRGQELETQYF
TRBJ2-7 | NA | TRBV30 | NA | TGTGCCTGGAGTCCCGGACAGAACTACGAGCAGTACTTC | CAWSPGQNYEQYF
TRBJ2-3 | NA | TRBV9 | NA | TGTGCCAGCACGCCCCAGGCTAGCCCAGGCACAGATACGCAGTATTTT | CASTPQASPGTDTQYF
TRBJ2-2 | NA | TRBV5-1 | NA | TGCGCCAGCAGCACCAGGGTGCTGACCGGGGAGCTGTTTTTT | CASSTRVLTGELFF
TRBJ1-2 | TRBD1 | TRBV7-9 | NA | TGTGCCAGCAGCTATACCGGGACAGAGCTTAACTATGGCTACACCTTC | CASSYTGTELNYGYTF